The clone carrying this T cell receptor (beta chain) occurred a few times. What it binds is unknown. The sample holds other DNA sequences that translate to the same CDR3. The data belong to a study of shared clonotypes between healthy human individuals. Overall study results and limits: Clonotypes shared by all four donors outscored non-shared clonotypes in generation probability. A limitation of the genetic and exposure-history diversity represented arose from few donors. Compared with memory subsets, naive subsets generally had larger estimated richness. Sorted-subset sequencing was shown by rarefaction to be incomplete despite large depth.

Germline values: CDR1 ENHRY, CDR2 SYGVKD. This CDR3 is built from 13 residues. V lost 2 bases to trimming and J lost 7 bases, with 6 bases between them. The method was immunoSEQ multiplex PCR; TCRdb's version includes in-frame clones alone and lacks a portion of them. The table records some 980,000 clones, approximately 76% of them present only once. The clonotype was recovered from a man aged 18 to 29 in good health. Material: memory CD4+ T cells sorted from blood. The subset was: CD45RA-negative fraction. This chain joins TRBV10-3 and TRBJ1-6; no definite D call. The CDR3 is CAISEEGNSPLHF. In DNA form, the CDR3 reads TGTGCCATCAGTGAGGAAGGCAATTCACCCCTCCACTTT.